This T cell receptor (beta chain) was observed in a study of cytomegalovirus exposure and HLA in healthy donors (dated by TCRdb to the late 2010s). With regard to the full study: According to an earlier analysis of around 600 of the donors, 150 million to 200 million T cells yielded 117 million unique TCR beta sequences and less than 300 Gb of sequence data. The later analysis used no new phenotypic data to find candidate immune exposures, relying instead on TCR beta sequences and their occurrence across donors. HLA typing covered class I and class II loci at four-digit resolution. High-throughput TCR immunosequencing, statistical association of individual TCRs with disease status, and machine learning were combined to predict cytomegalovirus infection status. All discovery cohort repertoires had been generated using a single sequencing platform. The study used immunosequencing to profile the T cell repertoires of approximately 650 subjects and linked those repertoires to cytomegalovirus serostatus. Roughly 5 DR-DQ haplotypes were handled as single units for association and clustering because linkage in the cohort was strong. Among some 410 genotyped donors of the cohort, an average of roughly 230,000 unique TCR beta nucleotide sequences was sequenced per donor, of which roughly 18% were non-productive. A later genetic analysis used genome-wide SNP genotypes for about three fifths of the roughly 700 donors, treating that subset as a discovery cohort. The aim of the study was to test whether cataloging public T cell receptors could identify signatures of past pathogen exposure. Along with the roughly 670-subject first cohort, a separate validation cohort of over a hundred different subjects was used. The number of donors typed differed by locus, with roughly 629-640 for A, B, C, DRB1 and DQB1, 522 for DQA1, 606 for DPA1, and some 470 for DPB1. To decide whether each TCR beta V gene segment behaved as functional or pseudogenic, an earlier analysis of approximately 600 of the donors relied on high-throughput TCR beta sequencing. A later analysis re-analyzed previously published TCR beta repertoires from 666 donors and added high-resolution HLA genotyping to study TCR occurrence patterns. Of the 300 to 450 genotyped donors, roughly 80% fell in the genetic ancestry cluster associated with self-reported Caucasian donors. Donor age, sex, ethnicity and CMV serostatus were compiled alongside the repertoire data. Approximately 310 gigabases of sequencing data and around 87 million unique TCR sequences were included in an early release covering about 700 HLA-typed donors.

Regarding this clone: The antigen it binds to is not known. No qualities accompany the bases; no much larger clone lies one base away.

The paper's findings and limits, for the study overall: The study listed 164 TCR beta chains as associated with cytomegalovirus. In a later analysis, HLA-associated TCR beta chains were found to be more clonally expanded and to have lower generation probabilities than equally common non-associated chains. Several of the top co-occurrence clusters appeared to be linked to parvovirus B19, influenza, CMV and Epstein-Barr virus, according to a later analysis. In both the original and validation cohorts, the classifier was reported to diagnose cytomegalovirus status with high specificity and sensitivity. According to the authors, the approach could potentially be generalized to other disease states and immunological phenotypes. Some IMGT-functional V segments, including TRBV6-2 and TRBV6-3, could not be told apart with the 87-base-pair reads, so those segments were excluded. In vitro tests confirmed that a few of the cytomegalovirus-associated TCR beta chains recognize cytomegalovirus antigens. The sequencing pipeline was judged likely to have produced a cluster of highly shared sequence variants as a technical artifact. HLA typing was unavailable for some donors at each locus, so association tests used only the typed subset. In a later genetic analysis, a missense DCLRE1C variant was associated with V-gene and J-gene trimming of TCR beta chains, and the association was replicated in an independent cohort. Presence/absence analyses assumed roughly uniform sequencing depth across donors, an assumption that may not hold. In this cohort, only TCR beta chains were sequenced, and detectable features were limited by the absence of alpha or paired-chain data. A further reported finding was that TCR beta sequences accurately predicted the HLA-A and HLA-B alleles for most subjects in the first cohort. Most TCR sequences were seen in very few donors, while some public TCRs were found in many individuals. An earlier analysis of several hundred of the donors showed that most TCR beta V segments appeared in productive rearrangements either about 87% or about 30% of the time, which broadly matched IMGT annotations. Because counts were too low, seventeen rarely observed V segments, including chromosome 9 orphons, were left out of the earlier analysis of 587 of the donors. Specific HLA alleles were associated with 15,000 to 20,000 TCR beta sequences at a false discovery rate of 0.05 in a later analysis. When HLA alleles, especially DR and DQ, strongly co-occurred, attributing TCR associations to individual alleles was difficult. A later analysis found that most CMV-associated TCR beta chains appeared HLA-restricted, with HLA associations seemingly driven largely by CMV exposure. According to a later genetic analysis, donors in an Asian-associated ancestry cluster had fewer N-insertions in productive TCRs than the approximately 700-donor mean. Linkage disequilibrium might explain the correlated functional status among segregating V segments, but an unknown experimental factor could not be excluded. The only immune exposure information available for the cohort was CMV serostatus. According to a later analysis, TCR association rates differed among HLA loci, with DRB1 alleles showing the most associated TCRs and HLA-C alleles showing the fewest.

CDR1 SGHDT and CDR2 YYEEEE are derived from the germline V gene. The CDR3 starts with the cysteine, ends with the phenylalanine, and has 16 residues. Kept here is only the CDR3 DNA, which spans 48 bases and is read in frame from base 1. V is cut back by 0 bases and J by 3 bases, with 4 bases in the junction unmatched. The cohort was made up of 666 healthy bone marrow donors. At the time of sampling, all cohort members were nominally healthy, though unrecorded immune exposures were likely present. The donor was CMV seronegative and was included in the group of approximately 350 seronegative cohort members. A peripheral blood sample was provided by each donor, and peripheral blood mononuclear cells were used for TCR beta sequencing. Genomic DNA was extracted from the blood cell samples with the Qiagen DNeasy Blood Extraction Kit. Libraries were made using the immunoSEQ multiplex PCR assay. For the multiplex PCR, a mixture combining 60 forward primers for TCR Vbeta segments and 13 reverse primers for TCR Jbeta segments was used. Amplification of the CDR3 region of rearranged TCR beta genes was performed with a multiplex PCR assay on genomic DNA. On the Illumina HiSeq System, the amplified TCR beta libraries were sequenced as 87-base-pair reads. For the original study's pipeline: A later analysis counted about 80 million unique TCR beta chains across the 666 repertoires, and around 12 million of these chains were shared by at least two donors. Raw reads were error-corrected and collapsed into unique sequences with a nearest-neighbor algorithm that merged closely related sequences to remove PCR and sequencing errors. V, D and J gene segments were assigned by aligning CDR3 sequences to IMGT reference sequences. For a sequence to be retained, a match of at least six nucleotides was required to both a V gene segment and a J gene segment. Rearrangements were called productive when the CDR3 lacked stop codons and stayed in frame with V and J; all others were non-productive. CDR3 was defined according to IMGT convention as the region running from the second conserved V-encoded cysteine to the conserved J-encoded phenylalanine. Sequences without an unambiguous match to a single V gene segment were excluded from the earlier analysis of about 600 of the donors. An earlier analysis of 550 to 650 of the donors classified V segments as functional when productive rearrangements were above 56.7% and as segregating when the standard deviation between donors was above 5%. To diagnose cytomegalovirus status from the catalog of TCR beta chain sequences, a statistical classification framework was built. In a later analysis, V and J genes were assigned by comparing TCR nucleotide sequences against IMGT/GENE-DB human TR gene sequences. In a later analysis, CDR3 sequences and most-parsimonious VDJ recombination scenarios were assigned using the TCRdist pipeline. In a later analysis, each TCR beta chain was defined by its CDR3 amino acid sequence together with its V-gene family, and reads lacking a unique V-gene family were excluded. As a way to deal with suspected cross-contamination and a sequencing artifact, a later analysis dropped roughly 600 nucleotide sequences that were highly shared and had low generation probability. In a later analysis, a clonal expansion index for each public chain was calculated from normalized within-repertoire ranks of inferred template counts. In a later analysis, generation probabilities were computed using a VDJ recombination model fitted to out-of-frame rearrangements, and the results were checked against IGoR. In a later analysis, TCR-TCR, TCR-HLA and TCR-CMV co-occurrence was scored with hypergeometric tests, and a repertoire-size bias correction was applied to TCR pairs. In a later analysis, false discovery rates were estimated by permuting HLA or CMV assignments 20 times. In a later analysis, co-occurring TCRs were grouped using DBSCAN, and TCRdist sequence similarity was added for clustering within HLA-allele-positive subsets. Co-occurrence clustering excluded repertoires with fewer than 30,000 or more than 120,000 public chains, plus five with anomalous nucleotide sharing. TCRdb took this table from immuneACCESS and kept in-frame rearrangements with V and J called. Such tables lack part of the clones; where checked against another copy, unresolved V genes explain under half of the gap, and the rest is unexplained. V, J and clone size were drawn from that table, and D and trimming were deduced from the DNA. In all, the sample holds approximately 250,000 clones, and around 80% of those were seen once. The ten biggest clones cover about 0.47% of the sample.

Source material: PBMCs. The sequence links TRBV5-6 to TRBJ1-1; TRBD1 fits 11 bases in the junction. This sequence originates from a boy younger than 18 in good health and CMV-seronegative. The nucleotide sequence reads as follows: TGTGCCAGCAGCTTGGGGGGGACAGGGGGGGACACTGAAGCTTTCTTT. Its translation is CASSLGGTGGDTEAFF.